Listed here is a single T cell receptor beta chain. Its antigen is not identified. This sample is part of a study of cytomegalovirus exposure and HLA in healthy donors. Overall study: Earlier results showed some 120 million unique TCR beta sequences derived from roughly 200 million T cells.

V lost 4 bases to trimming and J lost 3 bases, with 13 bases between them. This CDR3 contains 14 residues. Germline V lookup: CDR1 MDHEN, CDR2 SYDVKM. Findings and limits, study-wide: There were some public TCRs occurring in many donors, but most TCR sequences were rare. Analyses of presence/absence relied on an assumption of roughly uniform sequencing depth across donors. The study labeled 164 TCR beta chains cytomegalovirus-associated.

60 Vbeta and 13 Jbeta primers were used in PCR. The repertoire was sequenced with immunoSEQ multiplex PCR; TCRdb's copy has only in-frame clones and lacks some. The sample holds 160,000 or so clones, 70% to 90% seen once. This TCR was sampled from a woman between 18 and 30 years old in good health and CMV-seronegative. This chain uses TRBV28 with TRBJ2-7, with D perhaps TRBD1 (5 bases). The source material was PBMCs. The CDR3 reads CASSSSRQNYEQYF. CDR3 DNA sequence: TGTGCCAGCAGTTCCTCTCGACAGAACTACGAGCAGTACTTC. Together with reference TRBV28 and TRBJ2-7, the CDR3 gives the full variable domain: DVKVTQSSRYLVKRTGEKVFLECVQDMDHENMFWYRQDPGLGLRLIYFSYDVKMKEKGDIPEGYSVSREKKERFSLILESASTNQTSMYLCASSSSRQNYEQYFGPGTRLTVT.